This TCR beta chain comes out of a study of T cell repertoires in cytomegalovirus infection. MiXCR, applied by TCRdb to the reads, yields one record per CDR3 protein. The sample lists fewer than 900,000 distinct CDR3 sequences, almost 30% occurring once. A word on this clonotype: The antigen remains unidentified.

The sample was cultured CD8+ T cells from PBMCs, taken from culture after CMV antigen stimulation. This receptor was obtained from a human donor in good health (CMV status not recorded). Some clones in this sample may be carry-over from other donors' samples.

CDR3 residues: CASSLFGQGKDYGYTF. The CDR3 DNA is TGTGCCAGCAGCTTATTTGGACAGGGCAAAGACTATGGCTACACCTTC. V gene TRBV5-4 combines with J gene TRBJ1-2, with TRBD1 identical over 8 bases. Germline V gene lookup returns CDR1 SGHNT and CDR2 YYREEE (reference sequence). V was pared by 2 bases and J by 3 bases, with 9 bases of the junction left unmatched. This CDR3 is built from 16 residues.